Below, one TCR beta chain is given with its context. Its target is unknown. CDR1 SGHAT and CDR2 FQNNGV come from the germline V gene. V was pared by 2 bases and J by 5 bases, with 10 bases of the junction left unmatched. The CDR3 has 16 residues. The sample comes from a study of cytomegalovirus exposure and HLA in healthy donors. Study overall: As an earlier analysis found, around 200 million T cells yielded 95 million to 130 million unique TCR beta sequences. The Caucasian-associated ancestry cluster held more than 80% of over 350 genotyped donors. Findings and limits, study-wide: Immune exposure data for these donors was limited to CMV serostatus. On later analysis, the bulk of CMV-associated TCR beta chains appeared to be HLA-restricted.

In the PCR, 60 Vbeta and 13 Jbeta primers were used. This table comes from immunoSEQ multiplex PCR, and its TCRdb copy is limited to in-frame clones, with some not included. The sample lists 120,000 or so clones; around 84% were seen once. This rearrangement joins TRBV11-2 to TRBJ2-5; 8 nucleotides agree with TRBD1. The sequence derives from a man between 18 and 35 years old in good health and CMV-seronegative. The sample comprised PBMCs. The CDR3 here is CASSLHPRGLGETQYF. CDR3 bases: TGTGCCAGCAGCTTACATCCCAGGGGGCTTGGGGAGACCCAGTACTTC.